What follows are 23 T cell receptor beta chains derived from one specimen sequenced in a study of T cells in narcolepsy. The method was immunoSEQ multiplex PCR; TCRdb's version includes in-frame clones alone and lacks a portion of them. The sample consists of tens of thousands of clones, roughly 80% of them appearing once. The sample taken for sequencing was CD45RA- memory CD4+ T cells from PBMCs. Receptors were obtained from a human donor with narcolepsy.

This chain connects TRBV6-6 to TRBJ2-7, with D possibly being TRBD1 or TRBD2 (5 bases each). The germline gives CDR1 MNHNY, CDR2 SVGAGI (reference sequence). Between the trimmed V and J ends, which lost 3 bases and 6 bases, there was a span of 6 bases. The CDR3 extends over 11 amino acids. CDR3: CASSYGGEQYF. CDR3 nucleotides: TGTGCCAGCAGTTATGGGGGCGAGCAGTACTTC.

This clone was picked up one time. The V gene is TRBV5-8, the J gene TRBJ1-2, with a weak D call TRBD1 (6 bases). The V end was cut by 0 bases, the J end by 7 bases, with 16 bases between. Per the germline V gene, CDR1 is SGHTS and CDR2 is YDEGEE. The CDR3 totals 15 residues. The CDR3 coding sequence is TGTGCCAGCAGCTTGGGGGCAACAGGGTCCCTTGGCTACACCTTC. It specifies CASSLGATGSLGYTF.

This clone appeared a single time. The chain joins TRBV11-2 to TRBJ2-4, with TRBD2 identical over 8 bases. CDR3 length: 14 amino acids. Germline V gene sequence: CDR1 SGHAT, CDR2 FQNNGV. The junction had 7 bases not matched to a gene; V was cut back by 4 bases and J by 8 bases. The CDR3 protein is CASSSGTSRDIQYF. The CDR3 DNA sequence: TGTGCCAGCAGCTCGGGGACTAGTCGGGACATTCAGTACTTC. Full variable domain (missing parts from reference TRBV11-2 and TRBJ2-4): EAGVAQSPRYKIIEKRQSVAFWCNPISGHATLYWYQQILGQGPKLLIQFQNNGVVDDSQLPKDRFSAERLKGVDSTLKIQPAKLEDSAVYLCASSSGTSRDIQYFGAGTRLSVL.

This clone was recorded a few times. The DNA of the CDR3 is TGCAGCGTTCAGGAGGGCCCCGGGGAGCTGTTTTTT. It is translated as CSVQEGPGELFF. This chain uses TRBV29-1 with TRBJ2-2; weak D call: TRBD2 (6 bases). CDR1 and CDR2 from the germline V gene are SQVTM and ANQGSEA. Trimming stripped 5 bases from V and 6 bases from J, with 10 bases between. This CDR3 spans 12 amino acids.

The chain links TRBV5-1 to TRBJ2-5; weak D call: TRBD1 (5 bases). Germline V gene data show CDR1 as SGHRS and CDR2 as YFSETQ. CDR3 length: 16 residues. V gave up 3 bases and J gave up 1 base, with 16 bases separating them. The CDR3: CASSSGVGQGQETQYF. Here the CDR3 DNA reads TGCGCCAGCAGCTCGGGCGTCGGGCAGGGCCAAGAGACCCAGTACTTC.

The chain joins TRBV5-1 to TRBJ2-7; weak D call: TRBD1 (6 bases). This CDR3 is 15 amino acids long. CDR1 and CDR2 (germline): SGHRS, YFSETQ. V lost 4 bases and J lost 6, with 20 bases in between. Written as DNA, the CDR3 is TGCGCCAGCAGCGTCGGGACAACGTCTCGGCCCGAGCAGTACGTC. This translates into CASSVGTTSRPEQYV.

The V call is TRBV19, the J call TRBJ1-1; the D gene is possibly TRBD1 (6 bases). Germline-derived CDR1 and CDR2 are LNHDA and SQIVND (reference sequence). The CDR3 is 14 residues long. Trimming pared 3 bases from V and 5 bases from J, leaving 13 bases between. DNA for the CDR3: TGTGCCAGTAGTATCCCGGCAGGGGTAACTGAAGCTTTCTTT. Translated, it gives CASSIPAGVTEAFF.

This clone was seen only once. This chain connects TRBV7-9 to TRBJ2-1; no clear D gene. CDR3 size: 14 residues. Looked up from germline, CDR1 is SEHNR and CDR2 is FQNEAQ (reference sequence). The ends were cut back, 1 base at V and 8 bases at J, with 12 bases in the middle. CDR3 sequence: CASSLEPKWDEQFF. The CDR3 DNA follows: TGTGCCAGCAGCTTAGAGCCTAAATGGGATGAGCAGTTCTTC.

The CDR3 DNA sequence: TGTGCCAGCAGCTCCTGGGACAGGAACTATGGCTACACCTTC. Protein sequence: CASSSWDRNYGYTF. This chain uses TRBV5-8 with TRBJ1-2; the match to TRBD1 covers 8 bases. Germline CDR1 and CDR2: SGHTS and YDEGEE. The V gene end was trimmed by 3 bases and the J gene end by 2 bases; junction bases not matched to a gene: 3. This CDR3 has 14 amino acids. Full variable domain (remainder filled in from reference TRBV5-8 and TRBJ1-2): EAGVTQSPTHLIKTRGQQATLRCSPISGHTSVYWYQQALGLGLQFLLWYDEGEERNRGNFPPRFSGRQFPNYSSELNVNALELEDSALYLCASSSWDRNYGYTFGSGTRLTVV.

The rearrangement links TRBV29-1 to TRBJ1-1; the D is unclear. The CDR3 covers 16 residues. V shed 7 bases and J shed 3 bases, with 24 bases lying between them. Germline lookup yields CDR1 SQVTM and CDR2 ANQGSEA. CDR3 in amino acids: CSAWDGFFGTDTEAFF. DNA of the CDR3: TGCAGCGCTTGGGATGGGTTCTTCGGCACGGACACTGAAGCTTTCTTT.

The chain couples TRBV2 to TRBJ1-3, with D uncertain. V was pared by 5 bases and J by 0 bases, with 8 bases between. Germline V gives CDR1 SNHLY, CDR2 FYNNEI. The CDR3 spans 14 residues. CDR3: CASSFRVSGNTIYF. For the CDR3, the DNA is TGTGCCAGCAGTTTTAGAGTCTCTGGAAACACCATATATTTT.

The chain combines TRBV9 with TRBJ1-5; D unresolved. Trimming left V 2 bases short and J 7 bases short, with 10 bases between. CDR3 length equals 13 residues. From germline, CDR1 is SGDLS and CDR2 YYNGEE. CDR3 sequence: CASSVGVRQPQHF. CDR3 in DNA: TGTGCCAGCAGCGTCGGCGTCAGGCAGCCCCAGCATTTT.

The rearrangement joins TRBV7-2 to TRBJ1-5; a possible D gene is TRBD1 (5 bases). This CDR3 spans 13 amino acids. The germline V gene has CDR1 SGHTA and CDR2 FQGNSA. The germline V and J ends were trimmed by 2 bases and 11 bases, with 13 bases remaining between them. DNA of the CDR3: TGTGCCAGCAGCTTACCGGCAGGGAAGGCCCAGCATTTT. This gives the protein CASSLPAGKAQHF.

CDR3 residues: CASSEMRGAYNEQFF. CDR3 sequence (DNA): TGTGCCAGCAGTGAAATGAGAGGAGCCTACAATGAGCAGTTCTTC. This chain links TRBV6-1 with TRBJ2-1, with D hard to call. The ends were cut back, 2 bases at V and 2 bases at J, with 10 bases in the middle. The CDR3 contains 15 residues. The germline V gene encodes CDR1 MNHNS and CDR2 SASEGT.

The CDR3 coding sequence is TGTGCCAGCAGTTTAGGGGGGGGCGGTTTAAGCAATCAGCCCCAGCATTTT. Translated, it gives CASSLGGGGLSNQPQHF. The chain joins TRBV28 to TRBJ1-5, with a possible D match to TRBD1 (6 bases). The CDR3 extends over 17 amino acids. Germline loops: CDR1 MDHEN, CDR2 SYDVKM. Trimming took 2 bases from V and 1 from J, leaving 15 bases between them.

The chain couples TRBV11-2 to TRBJ1-1; possible D gene TRBD1, 6 bases. Trimming left V 4 bases short and J 5 bases short, with 20 bases between. The CDR3 length is 16 residues. Germline loops: CDR1 SGHAT, CDR2 FQNNGV. The CDR3 loop reads CASSSWRTESRTEAFF. The CDR3 DNA reads TGTGCCAGCAGCTCTTGGAGGACAGAATCGAGGACTGAAGCTTTCTTT.

This clone was observed a single time. The chain uses TRBV30 and TRBJ2-7; tentative D call: TRBD2 (7 bases). The germline CDR1 and CDR2 sequences are GTSNPN and SVGIG (reference sequence). This CDR3 contains 15 residues. Trimming removed 8 bases from V and 6 bases from J, with 26 bases in between. CDR3 region: CAHSDRGRGSGEQYF. The CDR3 DNA follows: TGTGCCCACTCCGATAGGGGGAGGGGGTCTGGCGAGCAGTACTTC.

This chain connects TRBV5-6 to TRBJ2-1, with 10 nucleotides matching TRBD2. Germline CDR1 reads SGHDT; CDR2 reads YYEEEE. The CDR3 has 14 residues. V trimming: 4 bases; J trimming: 10 bases; junction bases outside the gene matches: 8. The CDR3 nucleotides are TGTGCCAGCAGCGAGACTAGCGGGCCGGGGGAGCAGTTCTTC. Its translation: CASSETSGPGEQFF.

The chain combines TRBV30 with TRBJ1-3, with D uncertain. Germline V gives CDR1 GTSNPN, CDR2 SVGIG (reference sequence). The CDR3 consists of 15 residues. The germline V and J ends were trimmed by 3 bases and 4 bases, with 16 bases remaining between them. CDR3 bases: TGTGCCTGGAGCGTATCCCGGGCTCCCGGAAACACCATATATTTT. This codes for CAWSVSRAPGNTIYF.

The gene calls are TRBV18 and TRBJ2-1; 11 nucleotides match TRBD2. The CDR3 totals 14 residues. V dropped 4 bases and J dropped 9; count of bases not matched to a gene: 5. Per germline, CDR1 KGHSH and CDR2 LQKENI. CDR3 protein: CASSLVLAGGEQFF. CDR3 nucleotides: TGTGCCAGCTCACTAGTTCTAGCGGGAGGTGAGCAGTTCTTC.

The chain is built from TRBV5-6 and TRBJ1-4; 8 nucleotides agree with TRBD1. Germline CDR1 reads SGHDT; CDR2 reads YYEEEE. This CDR3 has 15 amino acids. J gave up 0 bases and V 4 bases, and 2 bases lay outside the gene matches. The CDR3 here is CASSKQGATNEKLFF. The CDR3 bases are TGTGCCAGCAGCAAACAGGGGGCAACTAATGAAAAACTGTTTTTT.

This chain joins TRBV7-2 and TRBJ2-5, with 8 bases aligning to TRBD2. The V gene's germline CDR1 is SGHTA and CDR2 FQGNSA. V lost 0 bases to trimming and J lost 5 bases; unmatched junction nucleotides: 5. The CDR3 sequence is 15 residues long. The CDR3 here is CASSLAGVAGETQYF. The CDR3 region has the DNA TGTGCCAGCAGCTTAGCGGGGGTAGCGGGGGAGACCCAGTACTTC.

The chain recombines TRBV7-3 with TRBJ2-5; 9 nucleotides agree with TRBD1. The J call may be mistaken, given a closer DNA end match to TRBJ2-7. The germline V gene has CDR1 SGHTA and CDR2 FQGTGA. The CDR3 sequence is 14 residues long. CDR3 in DNA: TGTGCCAGCAGCAAGGACAGGGGAAGCTACGAGCAGTACTTC. Translation: CASSKDRGSYEQYF.